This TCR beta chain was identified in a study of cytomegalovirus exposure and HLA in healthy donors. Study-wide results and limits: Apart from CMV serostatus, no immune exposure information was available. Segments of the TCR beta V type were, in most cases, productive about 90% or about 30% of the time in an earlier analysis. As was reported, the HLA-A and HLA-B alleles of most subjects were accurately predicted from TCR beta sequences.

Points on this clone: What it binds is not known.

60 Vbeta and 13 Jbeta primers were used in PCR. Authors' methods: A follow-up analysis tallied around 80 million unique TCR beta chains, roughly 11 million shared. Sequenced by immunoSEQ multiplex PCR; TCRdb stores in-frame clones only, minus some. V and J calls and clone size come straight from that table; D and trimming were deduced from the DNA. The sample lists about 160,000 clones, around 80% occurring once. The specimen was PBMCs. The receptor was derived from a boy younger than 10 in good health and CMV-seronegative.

As DNA, the CDR3 is TGTGCCAGCAGCGTAGGCCAGAACACAGATACGCAGTATTTT. Translated: CASSVGQNTDTQYF. This chain connects TRBV9 to TRBJ2-3; D is ambiguous. The germline V gene has CDR1 SGDLS and CDR2 YYNGEE. This CDR3 is built from 14 residues. The V and J ends lost 0 bases and 2 bases respectively, with 7 bases between them.